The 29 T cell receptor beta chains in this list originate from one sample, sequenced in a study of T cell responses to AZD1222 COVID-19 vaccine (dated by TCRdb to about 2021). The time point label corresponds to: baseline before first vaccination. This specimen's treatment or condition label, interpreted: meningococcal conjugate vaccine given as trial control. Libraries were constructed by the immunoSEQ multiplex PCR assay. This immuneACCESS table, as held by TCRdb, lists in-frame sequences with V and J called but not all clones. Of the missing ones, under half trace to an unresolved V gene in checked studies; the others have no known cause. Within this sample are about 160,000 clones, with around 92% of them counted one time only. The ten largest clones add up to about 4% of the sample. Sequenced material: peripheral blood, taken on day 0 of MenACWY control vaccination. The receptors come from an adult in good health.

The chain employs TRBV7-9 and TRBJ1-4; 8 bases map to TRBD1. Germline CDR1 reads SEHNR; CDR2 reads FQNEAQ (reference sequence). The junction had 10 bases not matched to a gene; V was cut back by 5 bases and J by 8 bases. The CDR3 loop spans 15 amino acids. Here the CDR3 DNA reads TGTGCCAGCAGCCTCGGACAGGGTGAGGGAGAAAAACTGTTTTTT. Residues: CASSLGQGEGEKLFF.

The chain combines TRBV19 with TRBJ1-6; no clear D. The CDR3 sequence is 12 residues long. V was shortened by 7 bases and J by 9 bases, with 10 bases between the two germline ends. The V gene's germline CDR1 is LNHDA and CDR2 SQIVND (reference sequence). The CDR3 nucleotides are TGTGCCAGTACTTCCGGGCCTTCACCCCTCCACTTT. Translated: CASTSGPSPLHF.

This CDR3 is CASIRASGYGYTF. Here the CDR3 DNA reads TGTGCCAGTATCAGGGCCTCCGGCTATGGCTACACCTTC. V gene TRBV19 combines with J gene TRBJ1-2, with D perhaps matching TRBD1 (5 bases). Germline V lookup: CDR1 LNHDA, CDR2 SQIVND (reference sequence). The CDR3 covers 13 residues. Deletions cut 7 bases from V and 4 bases from J, with 13 bases between.

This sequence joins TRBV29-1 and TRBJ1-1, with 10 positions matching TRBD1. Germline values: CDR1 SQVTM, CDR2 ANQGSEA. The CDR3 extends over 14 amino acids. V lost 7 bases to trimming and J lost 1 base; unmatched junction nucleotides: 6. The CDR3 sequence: CSGGTGAENTEAFF. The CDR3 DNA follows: TGCAGCGGTGGGACAGGGGCGGAGAACACTGAAGCTTTCTTT.

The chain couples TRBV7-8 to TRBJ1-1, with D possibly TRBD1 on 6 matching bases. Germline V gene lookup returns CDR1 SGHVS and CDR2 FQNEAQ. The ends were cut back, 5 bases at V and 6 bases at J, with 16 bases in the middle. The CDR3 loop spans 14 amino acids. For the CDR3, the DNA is TGTGCCAGCAGCCATAGTGGGGGCGGCGCTGAAGCTTTCTTT. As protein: CASSHSGGGAEAFF.

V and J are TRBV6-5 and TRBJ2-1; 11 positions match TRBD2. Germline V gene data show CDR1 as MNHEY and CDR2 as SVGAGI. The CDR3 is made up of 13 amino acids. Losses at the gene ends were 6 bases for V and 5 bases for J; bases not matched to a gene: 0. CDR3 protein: CASRLAGDNEQFF. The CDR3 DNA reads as TGTGCCAGCAGACTAGCGGGAGACAATGAGCAGTTCTTC.

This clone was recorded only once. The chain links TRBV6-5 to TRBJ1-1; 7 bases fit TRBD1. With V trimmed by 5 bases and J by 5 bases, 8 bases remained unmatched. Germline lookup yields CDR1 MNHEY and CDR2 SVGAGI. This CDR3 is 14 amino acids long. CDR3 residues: CASSRATGRTEAFF. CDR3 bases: TGTGCCAGCAGTCGCGCGACAGGGAGGACTGAAGCTTTCTTT.

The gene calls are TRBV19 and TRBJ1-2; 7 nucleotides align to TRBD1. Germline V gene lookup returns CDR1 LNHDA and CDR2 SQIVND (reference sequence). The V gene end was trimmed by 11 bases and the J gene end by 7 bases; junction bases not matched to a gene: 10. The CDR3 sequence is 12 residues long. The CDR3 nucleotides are TGTGCCGCGGCGGGACAGCTTCGTGGCTACACCTTC. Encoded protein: CAAAGQLRGYTF.

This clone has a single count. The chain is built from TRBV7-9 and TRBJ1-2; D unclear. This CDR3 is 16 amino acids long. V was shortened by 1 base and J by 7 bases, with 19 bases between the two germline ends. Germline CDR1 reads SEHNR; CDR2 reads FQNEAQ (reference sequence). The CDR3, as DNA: TGTGCCAGCAGCTTAGGAGGGAGACAAGGTTTCTCTGGCTACACCTTC. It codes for CASSLGGRQGFSGYTF.

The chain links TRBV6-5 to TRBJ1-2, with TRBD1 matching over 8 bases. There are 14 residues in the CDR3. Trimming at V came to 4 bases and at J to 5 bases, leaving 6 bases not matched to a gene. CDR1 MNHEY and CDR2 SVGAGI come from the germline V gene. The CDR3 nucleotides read TGTGCCAGCAGTTCGACAGGGGCGATATATGGCTACACCTTC. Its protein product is CASSSTGAIYGYTF.

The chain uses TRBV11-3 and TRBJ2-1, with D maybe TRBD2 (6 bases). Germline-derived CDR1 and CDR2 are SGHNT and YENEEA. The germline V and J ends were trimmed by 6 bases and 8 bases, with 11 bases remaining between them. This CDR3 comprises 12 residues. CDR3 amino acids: CASRLTGDEQFF. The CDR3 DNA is TGTGCCAGCAGACTTACGGGGGATGAGCAGTTCTTC.

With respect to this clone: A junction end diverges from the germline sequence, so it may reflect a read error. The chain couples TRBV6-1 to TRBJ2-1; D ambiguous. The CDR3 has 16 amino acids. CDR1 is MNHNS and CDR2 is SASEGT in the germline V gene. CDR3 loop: CASSEYPAGAYTEQFF. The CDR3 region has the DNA TGTGCCAGCAGTGAATATCCAGCTGGAGCCTACACTGAGCAGTTCTTC.

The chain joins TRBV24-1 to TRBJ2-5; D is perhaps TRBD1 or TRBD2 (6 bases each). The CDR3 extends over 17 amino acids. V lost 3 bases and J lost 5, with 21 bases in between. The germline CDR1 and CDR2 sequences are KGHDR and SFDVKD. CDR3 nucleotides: TGTGCCACCAGTGATGTCGGACATAAGGGGGGCCGGGAGACCCAGTACTTC. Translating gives CATSDVGHKGGRETQYF.

The CDR3 DNA sequence: TGTGCCAGCAGCCAAACCAGGACTAGCGGGAGTCTGGAGTTCTTC. Its protein product is CASSQTRTSGSLEFF. The chain carries TRBV14 and TRBJ2-1, with 13 bases identical to TRBD2. CDR1 SGHDN and CDR2 FVKESK come from the germline V gene. Germline trimming cut 2 bases from V and 14 bases from J; bases unmatched to any gene: 9. The CDR3 loop spans 15 amino acids.

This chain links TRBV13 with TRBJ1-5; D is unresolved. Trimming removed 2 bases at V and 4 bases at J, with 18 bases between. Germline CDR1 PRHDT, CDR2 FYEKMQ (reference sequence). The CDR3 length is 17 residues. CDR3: CASSLSAGRGMNQPQHF. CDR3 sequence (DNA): TGTGCCAGCAGCTTATCGGCTGGGCGAGGGATGAATCAGCCCCAGCATTTT.

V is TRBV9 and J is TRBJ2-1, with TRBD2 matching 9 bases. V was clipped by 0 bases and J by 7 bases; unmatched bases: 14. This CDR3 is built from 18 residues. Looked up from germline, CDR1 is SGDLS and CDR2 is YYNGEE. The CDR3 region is CASSVAALAGGPGNEQFF. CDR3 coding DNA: TGTGCCAGCAGCGTAGCTGCTCTGGCGGGAGGGCCTGGGAATGAGCAGTTCTTC.

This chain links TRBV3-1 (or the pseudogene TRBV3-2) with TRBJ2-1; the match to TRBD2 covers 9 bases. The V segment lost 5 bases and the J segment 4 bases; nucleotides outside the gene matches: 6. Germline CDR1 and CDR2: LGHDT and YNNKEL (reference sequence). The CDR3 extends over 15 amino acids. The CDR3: CASSTRLAVYNEQFF. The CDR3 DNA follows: TGTGCCAGCAGCACCCGACTAGCGGTTTACAATGAGCAGTTCTTC.

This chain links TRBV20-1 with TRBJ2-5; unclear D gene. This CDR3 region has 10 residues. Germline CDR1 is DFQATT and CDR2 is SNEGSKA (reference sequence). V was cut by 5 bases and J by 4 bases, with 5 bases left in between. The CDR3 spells CSARLETQYF. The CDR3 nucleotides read TGCAGTGCTCGGTTAGAGACCCAGTACTTC.

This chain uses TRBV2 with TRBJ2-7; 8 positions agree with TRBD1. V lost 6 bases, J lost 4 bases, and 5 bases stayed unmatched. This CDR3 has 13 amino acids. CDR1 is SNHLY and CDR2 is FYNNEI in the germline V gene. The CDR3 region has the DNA TGTGCCAGCAGCTCCGACAGGGGTTACGAGCAGTACTTC. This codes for CASSSDRGYEQYF. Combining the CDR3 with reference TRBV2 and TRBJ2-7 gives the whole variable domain EPEVTQTPSHQVTQMGQEVILRCVPISNHLYFYWYRQILGQKVEFLVSFYNNEISEKSEIFDDQFSVERPDGSNFTLKIRSTKLEDSAMYFCASSSDRGYEQYFGPGTRLTVT.

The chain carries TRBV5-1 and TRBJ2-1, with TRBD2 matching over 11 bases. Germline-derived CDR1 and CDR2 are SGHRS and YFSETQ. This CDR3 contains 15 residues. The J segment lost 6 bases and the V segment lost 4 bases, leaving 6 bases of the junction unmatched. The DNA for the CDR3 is TGCGCCAGCAGCGGGGGACTAGCGGAGGGCAATGAGCAGTTCTTC. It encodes CASSGGLAEGNEQFF.

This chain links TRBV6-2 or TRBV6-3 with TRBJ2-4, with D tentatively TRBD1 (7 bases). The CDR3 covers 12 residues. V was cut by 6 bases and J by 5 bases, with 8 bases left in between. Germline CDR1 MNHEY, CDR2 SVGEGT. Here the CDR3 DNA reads TGTGCCAGCAGCAGGGGGGAAAACATTCAGTACTTC. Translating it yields CASSRGENIQYF.

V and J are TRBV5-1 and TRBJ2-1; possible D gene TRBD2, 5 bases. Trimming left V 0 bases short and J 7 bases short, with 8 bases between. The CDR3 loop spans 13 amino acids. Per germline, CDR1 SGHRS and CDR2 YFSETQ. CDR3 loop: CASSLDPGNEQFF. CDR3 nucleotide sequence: TGCGCCAGCAGCTTGGACCCGGGAAATGAGCAGTTCTTC.

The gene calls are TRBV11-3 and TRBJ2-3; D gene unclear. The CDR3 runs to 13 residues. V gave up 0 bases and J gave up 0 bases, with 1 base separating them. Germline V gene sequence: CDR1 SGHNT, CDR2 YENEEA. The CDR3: CASSLDSTDTQYF. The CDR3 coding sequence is TGTGCCAGCAGCTTAGACAGCACAGATACGCAGTATTTT.

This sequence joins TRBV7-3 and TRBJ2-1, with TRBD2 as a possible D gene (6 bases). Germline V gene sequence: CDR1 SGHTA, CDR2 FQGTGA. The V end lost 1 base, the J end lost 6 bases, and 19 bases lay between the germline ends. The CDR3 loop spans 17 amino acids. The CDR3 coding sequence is TGTGCCAGCAGCTTAAGGCGCGGGGACTTCGGACCCAATGAGCAGTTCTTC. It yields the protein CASSLRRGDFGPNEQFF.

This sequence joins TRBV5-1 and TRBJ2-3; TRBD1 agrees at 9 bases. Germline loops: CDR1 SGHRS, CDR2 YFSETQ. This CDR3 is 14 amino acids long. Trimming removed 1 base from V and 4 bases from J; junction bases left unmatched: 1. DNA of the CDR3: TGCGCCAGCAGCTTGACAGGGGGCCCAGATACGCAGTATTTT. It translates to CASSLTGGPDTQYF.

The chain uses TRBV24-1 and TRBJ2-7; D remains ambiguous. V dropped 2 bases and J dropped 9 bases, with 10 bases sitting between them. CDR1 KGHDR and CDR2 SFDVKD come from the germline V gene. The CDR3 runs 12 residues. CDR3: CATSDSGGWQYF. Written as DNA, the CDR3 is TGTGCCACCAGTGATTCTGGCGGCTGGCAGTACTTC.

In nucleotides, the CDR3 is TGCAGCGTGCAGACTAGCGGGAGCGACAATGAGCAGTTCTTC. It specifies CSVQTSGSDNEQFF. The V and J genes are TRBV29-1 and TRBJ2-1; 12 bases line up with TRBD2. CDR3 length: 14 amino acids. V trimming: 6 bases; J trimming: 5 bases; junction bases outside the gene matches: 5. Per germline, CDR1 SQVTM and CDR2 ANQGSEA.

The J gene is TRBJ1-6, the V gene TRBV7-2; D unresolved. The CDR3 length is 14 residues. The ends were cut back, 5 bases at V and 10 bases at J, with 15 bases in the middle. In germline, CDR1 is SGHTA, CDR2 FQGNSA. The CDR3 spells CASSPLRGSSPLHF. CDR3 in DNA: TGTGCCAGCAGCCCCCTGCGGGGTAGCTCACCCCTCCACTTT.

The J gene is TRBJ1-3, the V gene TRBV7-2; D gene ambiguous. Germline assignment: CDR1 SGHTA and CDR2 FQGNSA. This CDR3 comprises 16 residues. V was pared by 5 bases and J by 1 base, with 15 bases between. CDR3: CASSPYLTASGNTIYF. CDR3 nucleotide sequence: TGTGCCAGCAGCCCTTATTTAACGGCATCTGGAAACACCATATATTTT.